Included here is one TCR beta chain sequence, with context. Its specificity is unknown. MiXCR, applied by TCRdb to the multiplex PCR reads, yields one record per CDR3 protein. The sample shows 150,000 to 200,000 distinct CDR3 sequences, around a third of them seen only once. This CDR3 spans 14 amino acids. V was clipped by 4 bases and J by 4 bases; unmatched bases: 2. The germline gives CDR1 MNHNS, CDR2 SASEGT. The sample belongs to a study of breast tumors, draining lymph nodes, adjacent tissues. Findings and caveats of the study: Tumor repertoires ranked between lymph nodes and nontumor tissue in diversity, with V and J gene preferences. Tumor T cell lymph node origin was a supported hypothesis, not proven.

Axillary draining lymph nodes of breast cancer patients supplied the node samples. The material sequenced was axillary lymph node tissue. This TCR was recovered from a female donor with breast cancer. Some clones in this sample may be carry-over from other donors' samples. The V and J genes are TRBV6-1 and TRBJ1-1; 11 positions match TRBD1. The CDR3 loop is CASSGGTGGTEAFF. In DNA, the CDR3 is TGTGCCAGCAGTGGAGGGACAGGGGGCACTGAAGCTTTCTTT.